The T cell receptor (beta chain) under discussion was sequenced for a study of shared clonotypes between healthy human individuals. Study outcomes and limitations: Tissue TCR repertoires likely differ from these blood-only repertoires.

Trimming took 3 bases from V and 3 from J, leaving 8 bases between them. Germline V lookup: CDR1 SGHTA, CDR2 FQGTGA. The CDR3 covers 13 residues. All participating donors were Caucasian adults from Nashville, Tennessee. Replicate PCRs for unsorted PBMC used 300 ng DNA (around 30,000 T cell genomes). The protocol was immunoSEQ multiplex PCR, while the TCRdb copy is restricted to in-frame clones and leaves out a portion. The sample records about 480,000 clones, 60% to 80% being singletons. In the case of this clone: Its target is unknown.

This clonotype was obtained from a woman aged 40 to 49 in good health. Some clones in this sample may be carry-over from other donors' samples. Sequencing used PBMCs. This chain uses TRBV7-3 with TRBJ1-1; no definite D call. The CDR3 DNA reads TGTGCCAGCAGCTTGGGTCAGTACACTGAAGCTTTCTTT. Protein sequence: CASSLGQYTEAFF.